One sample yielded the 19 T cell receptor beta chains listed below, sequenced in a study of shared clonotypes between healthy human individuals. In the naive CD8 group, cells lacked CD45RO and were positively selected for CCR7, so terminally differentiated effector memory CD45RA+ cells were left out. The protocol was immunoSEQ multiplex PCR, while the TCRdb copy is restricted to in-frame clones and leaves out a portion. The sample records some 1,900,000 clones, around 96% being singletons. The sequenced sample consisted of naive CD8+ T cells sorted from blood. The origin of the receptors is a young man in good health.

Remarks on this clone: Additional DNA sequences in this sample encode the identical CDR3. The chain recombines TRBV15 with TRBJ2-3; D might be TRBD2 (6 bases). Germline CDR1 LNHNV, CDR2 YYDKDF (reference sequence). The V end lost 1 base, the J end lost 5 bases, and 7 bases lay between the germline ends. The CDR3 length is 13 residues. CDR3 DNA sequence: TGTGCCACCAGCAGAGGCGGGGAAGATACGCAGTATTTT. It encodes CATSRGGEDTQYF. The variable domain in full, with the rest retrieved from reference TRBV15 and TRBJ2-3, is DAMVIQNPRYQVTQFGKPVTLSCSQTLNHNVMYWYQQKSSQAPKLLFHYYDKDFNNEADTPDNFQSRRPNTSFCFLDIRSPGLGDTAMYLCATSRGGEDTQYFGPGTRLTVL.

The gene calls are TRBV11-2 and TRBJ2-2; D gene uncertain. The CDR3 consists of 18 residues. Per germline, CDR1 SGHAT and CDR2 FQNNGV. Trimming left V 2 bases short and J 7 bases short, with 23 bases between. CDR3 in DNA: TGTGCCAGCAGCTTATACTCTTTTACCGGGTTTGACGGCGGGGAGCTGTTTTTT. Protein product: CASSLYSFTGFDGGELFF.

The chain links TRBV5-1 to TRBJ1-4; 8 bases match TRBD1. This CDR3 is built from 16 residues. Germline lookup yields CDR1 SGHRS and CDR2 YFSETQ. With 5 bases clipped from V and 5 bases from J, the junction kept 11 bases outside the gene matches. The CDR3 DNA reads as TGCGCCAGCAGTTTGTCCCAGGGGGCGGAAAATGAAAAACTGTTTTTT. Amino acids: CASSLSQGAENEKLFF.

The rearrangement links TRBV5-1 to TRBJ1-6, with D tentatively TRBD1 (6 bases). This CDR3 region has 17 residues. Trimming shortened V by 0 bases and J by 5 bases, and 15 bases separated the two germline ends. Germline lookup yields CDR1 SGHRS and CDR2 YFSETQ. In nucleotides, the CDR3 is TGCGCCAGCAGCTTGGGTTTCCAGGGGTCGGATAATTCACCCCTCCACTTT. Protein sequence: CASSLGFQGSDNSPLHF.

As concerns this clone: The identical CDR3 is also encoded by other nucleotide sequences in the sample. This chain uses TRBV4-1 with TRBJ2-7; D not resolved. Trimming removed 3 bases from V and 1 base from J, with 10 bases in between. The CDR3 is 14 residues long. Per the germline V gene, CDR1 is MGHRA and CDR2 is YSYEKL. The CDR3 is CASSQVTDSYEQYF. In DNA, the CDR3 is TGCGCCAGCAGCCAGGTTACAGATTCCTACGAGCAGTACTTC.

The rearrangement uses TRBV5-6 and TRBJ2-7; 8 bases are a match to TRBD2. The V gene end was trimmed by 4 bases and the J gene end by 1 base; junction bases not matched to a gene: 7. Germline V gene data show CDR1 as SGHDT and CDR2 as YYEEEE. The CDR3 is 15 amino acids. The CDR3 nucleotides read TGTGCCAGCAGCCCCTTGGCGGGGGGTTCCTACGAGCAGTACTTC. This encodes CASSPLAGGSYEQYF.

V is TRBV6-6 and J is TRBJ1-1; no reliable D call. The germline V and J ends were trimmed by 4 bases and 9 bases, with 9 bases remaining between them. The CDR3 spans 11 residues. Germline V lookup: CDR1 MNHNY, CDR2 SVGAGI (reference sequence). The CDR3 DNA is TGTGCCAGCAGTTTCGGAGGTAAAGCTTTCTTT. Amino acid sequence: CASSFGGKAFF.

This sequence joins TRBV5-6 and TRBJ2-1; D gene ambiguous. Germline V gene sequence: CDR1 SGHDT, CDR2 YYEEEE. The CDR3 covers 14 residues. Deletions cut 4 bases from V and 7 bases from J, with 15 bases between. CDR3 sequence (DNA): TGTGCCAGCAGCGTACTCAGCGCCAGTAATGAGCAGTTCTTC. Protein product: CASSVLSASNEQFF.

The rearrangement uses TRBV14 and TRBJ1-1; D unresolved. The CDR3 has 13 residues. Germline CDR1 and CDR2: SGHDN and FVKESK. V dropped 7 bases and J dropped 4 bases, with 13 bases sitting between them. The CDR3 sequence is CASTQAWGTEAFF. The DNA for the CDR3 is TGTGCCAGCACCCAGGCGTGGGGCACTGAAGCTTTCTTT.

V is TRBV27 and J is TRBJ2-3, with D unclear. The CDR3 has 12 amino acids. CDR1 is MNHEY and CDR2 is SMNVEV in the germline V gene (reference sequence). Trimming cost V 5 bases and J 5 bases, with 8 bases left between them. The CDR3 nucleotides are TGTGCCAGCAGTGCCGTCGGAGATACGCAGTATTTT. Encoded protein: CASSAVGDTQYF.

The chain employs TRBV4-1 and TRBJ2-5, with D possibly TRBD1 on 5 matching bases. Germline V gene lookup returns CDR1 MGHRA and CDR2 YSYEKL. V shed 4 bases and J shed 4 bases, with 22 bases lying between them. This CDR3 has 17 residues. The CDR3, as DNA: TGCGCCAGCAGCCCCGGCGCCGCCGCCTCCAGGGTAGAGACCCAGTACTTC. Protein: CASSPGAAASRVETQYF.

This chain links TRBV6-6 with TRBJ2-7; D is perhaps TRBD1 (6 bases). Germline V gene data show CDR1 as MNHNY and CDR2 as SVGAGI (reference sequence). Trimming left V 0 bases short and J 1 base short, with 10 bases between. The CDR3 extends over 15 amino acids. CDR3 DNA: TGTGCCAGCAGTTACTCTGCCCAGGGGTCCTACGAGCAGTACTTC. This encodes CASSYSAQGSYEQYF.

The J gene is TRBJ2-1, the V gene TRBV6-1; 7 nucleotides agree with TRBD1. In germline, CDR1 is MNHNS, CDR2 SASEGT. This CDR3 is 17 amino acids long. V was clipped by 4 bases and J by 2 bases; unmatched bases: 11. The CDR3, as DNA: TGTGCCAGCAGTGCTTCGACAGGGTTTTATCCCTACAATGAGCAGTTCTTC. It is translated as CASSASTGFYPYNEQFF.

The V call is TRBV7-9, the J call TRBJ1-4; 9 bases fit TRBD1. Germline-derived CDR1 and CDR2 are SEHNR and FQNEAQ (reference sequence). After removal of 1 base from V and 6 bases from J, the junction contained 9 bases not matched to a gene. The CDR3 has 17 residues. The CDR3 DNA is TGTGCCAGCAGCTTAGGGTCTGGGACAGGGAGTGATGAAAAACTGTTTTTT. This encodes CASSLGSGTGSDEKLFF.

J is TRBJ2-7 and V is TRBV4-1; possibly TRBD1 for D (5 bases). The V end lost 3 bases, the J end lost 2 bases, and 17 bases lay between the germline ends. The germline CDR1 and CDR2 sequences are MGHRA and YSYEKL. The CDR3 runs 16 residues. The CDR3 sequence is CASSQGQGGNPYEQYF. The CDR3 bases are TGCGCCAGCAGCCAGGGGCAGGGCGGCAATCCCTACGAGCAGTACTTC.

CDR3 region: CAISESDQETQYF. In DNA, the CDR3 is TGTGCCATCAGTGAGTCGGACCAAGAGACCCAGTACTTC. This chain joins TRBV10-3 and TRBJ2-5; D is unresolved. Trimming took 0 bases from V and 0 from J, leaving 2 bases between them. The CDR3 extends over 13 amino acids. Germline lookup yields CDR1 ENHRY and CDR2 SYGVKD.

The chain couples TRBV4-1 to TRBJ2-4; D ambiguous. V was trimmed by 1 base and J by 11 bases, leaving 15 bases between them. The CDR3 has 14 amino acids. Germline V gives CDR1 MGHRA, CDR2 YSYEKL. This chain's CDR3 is CASSQVRGAGFQYF. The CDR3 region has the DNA TGCGCCAGCAGCCAAGTACGTGGCGCAGGATTTCAGTACTTC.

In DNA, the CDR3 is TGTGCCAGTAGTATAGTCAGCGAAGCCTACGAGCAGTACTTC. Protein product: CASSIVSEAYEQYF. The chain links TRBV19 to TRBJ2-7; D ambiguous. With 1 base removed from V and 2 bases from J, the gap between germline ends came to 9 bases. Germline-derived CDR1 and CDR2 are LNHDA and SQIVND (reference sequence). The length of the CDR3 is 14 residues.

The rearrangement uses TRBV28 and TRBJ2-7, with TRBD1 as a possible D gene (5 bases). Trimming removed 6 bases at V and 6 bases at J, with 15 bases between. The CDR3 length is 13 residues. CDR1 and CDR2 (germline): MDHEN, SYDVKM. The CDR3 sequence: CASSLGVTAEQYF. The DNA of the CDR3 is TGTGCCAGCAGCCTAGGGGTGACAGCCGAGCAGTACTTC.